This T cell receptor (beta chain) derives from a study of blood T cell repertoires in COVID-19. Across the whole study: Sites in the United States, Italy and Spain provided acute and convalescent COVID-19 samples. T cells, B-cell-depleted T cells, or PBMCs provided the cDNA or gDNA that served as material.

Study processing details: Amplification of reference gene primers provided the estimated nucleated cell counts. Profiling relied on immunoSEQ multiplex PCR, and the TCRdb table lists in-frame clones only, not all of them. V, J and clone size were drawn from that table, and D and trimming were deduced from the DNA. The sample lists 330,000 or so clones; around nine tenths were seen once. The CDR3 runs to 15 residues. The material sequenced was peripheral blood. The receptor was isolated from a woman aged 55-75 years with COVID-19, enrolled during active disease. The genes are TRBV21-1 and TRBJ2-6; TRBD1 reflects the table's D call only, with no check against the DNA. TRBV21-1 is labeled a pseudogene. CDR3 amino acids: CASGPHCSGANVLTF. For the CDR3, the DNA is TGTGCCAGCGGGCCCCACTGCTCTGGGGCCAACGTCCTGACTTTC.